This record concerns one T cell receptor (beta chain) sequence. Its antigen specificity is not known. No base-level quality is on record; no much larger clone is a single base apart. What the time point label conveys for this sample: peripheral blood 6 weeks after treatment start. A total of under 30 patients with locally advanced or metastatic urothelial carcinoma, treated at Memorial Sloan Kettering on a trial protocol, made up the cohort. Peripheral blood mononuclear cells were collected pretreatment and during treatment, with between 1 and 8 total time points per patient. The Qiagen DNeasy Blood extraction kit was used to purify genomic DNA from total PBMCs and tumor samples. PBMCs were collected pretreatment and during treatment, and were isolated and stored as previously described. This entry is derived from a study of PD-L1 blockade in urothelial cancer (TCRdb year 2017). Some background on the complete study: Therapy was started around 2014 for all patients, and atezolizumab 1,200 mg was administered intravenously every 3 weeks. About 85% of the 29 patients were males with bladder-origin urothelial cancer, and about 65% of the roughly 30 reported a prior smoking history. Patients had an ECOG performance status of 0 or 1 and had received between 0 and 3 prior chemotherapy regimens. Blood samples were analyzed 3 weeks after the start of treatment (second dose) and 6 weeks after the start of treatment. Blood samples gave a median of roughly 150,000 T cells and 88,000 or so unique TCRs, with a median clonality of roughly 0.08. The study was an exploratory multi-omic analysis of somatic, immune and clinical correlates of response to PD-L1 blockade with atezolizumab in urothelial cancer. Pretreatment tumor samples and matched peripheral blood, collected serially before and after atezolizumab treatment, underwent TCR sequencing. Progression-free survival longer than 6 months counted as durable clinical benefit, and TCR features were additionally tested against both progression-free and overall survival. In the same patients, whole exome sequencing and RNA sequencing of pretreatment tumors were performed in addition to TCR sequencing. Durable clinical benefit was achieved by nine patients and was not achieved by 20 patients. Pretreatment blood TCR-seq was available for about 30 patients, at least one posttreatment blood collection was obtained for 24 patients, and tumor TCR-seq was available for 24 patients. What the authors observed across the whole study: Because the sample size was small (n of about 30) and many of the analyses were exploratory, the results are meant to be hypothesis-generating. Among patients with durable benefit, tumor-associated TCR clones showed greater expansion in peripheral blood 3 weeks after treatment started (n of about 20, p = 0.022). A pretreatment peripheral blood TCR clonality below the median was linked to improved progression-free and overall survival.

Inclusive of the bounding cysteine and phenylalanine, the CDR3 is 19 residues long. Only the CDR3 region is kept as DNA, spanning 57 bases read in frame from base 1. The germline V gene (reference sequence) supplies CDR1 SEHNR and CDR2 FQNEAQ. V is trimmed back by 2 bases and J by 6 bases, and the junction contains 13 bases that no gene match accounts for. Synthetic TCR analog templates were spiked into each PCR to estimate absolute template abundance from read counts. The immunoSEQ assay was used to amplify TCRbeta CDR3 regions from genomic DNA with bias-controlled V and J gene primers. Sequencing of rearranged TCRbeta segments was done at approximately 20X coverage. As for how the authors treated the data: Sequencing errors were corrected by clustering and CDR3s were annotated against IMGT to assign V, D and J genes. Downstream analyses used only productive TCRbeta rearrangements, leaving out any out-of-frame or stop-codon sequences. Clonality was computed as one minus Shannon entropy normalized by the log of the number of unique productive sequences. Fisher's exact test with Benjamini-Hochberg correction, using a cutoff of adjusted p below 0.01, was how clones that differed between time points or between blood and tumor were identified. Held by TCRdb, this immuneACCESS table contains in-frame sequences only and omits some clones. Under half of the omission traces to an unresolved V gene where checked; the cause of the rest is unknown. V and J calls and clone size follow that table, whereas D and trimming were derived from the DNA. The sample profile shows 100,000 to 150,000 clones; about 84% of them were found once. Of the sample, 2.4% falls within the top ten clones.

Sequenced material: PBMCs, taken around atezolizumab (anti-PD-L1) treatment. The V and J genes are TRBV7-9 and TRBJ2-1, with 13 bases aligning to TRBD2. The origin of this receptor is a man aged 45 to 65 with urothelial cancer. The CDR3 protein: CASSLRAFGTSGTRNEQFF. The bases read TGTGCCAGCAGCTTAAGGGCCTTCGGGACTAGCGGGACTCGCAATGAGCAGTTCTTC.